This T cell receptor (beta chain) was captured in a study of regulatory T cells in long-lasting Graves disease (dated by TCRdb to about 2021). Context from the whole study: Patients with newly diagnosed Graves' disease had been on antithyroid drugs for under 3 months. The study took place in China and was registered as a clinical trial. This study used TCR sequencing and RNA sequencing of peripheral blood to compare persistent Graves' disease patients against newly diagnosed Graves' disease patients. A total of about 33 samples underwent TCR sequencing, from roughly 13 patients with persistent Graves' disease and some 20 patients with newly diagnosed Graves' disease.

The label giving this sample's time point can be read as: newly diagnosed GD, antithyroid drugs for less than 3 months. For both TCR sequencing and RNA sequencing, RNA was extracted from PBMCs in TRIzol. Graves' disease was diagnosed according to American Thyroid Association guidelines. Patients for the study were recruited at an endocrinology department in Xi'an, China. From each patient, about 9 milliliters of peripheral blood was collected into an EDTA anticoagulant tube. PBMCs were isolated by Ficoll Paque Plus density gradient separation without further T cell sorting. An Agilent 2100 Bioanalyzer and agarose gel were used to check RNA quality, and a NanoDrop 2000 was used to measure RNA concentration. The CDR3 contains 16 residues, cysteine and phenylalanine counted. The retained sequence is limited to the CDR3, 48 bases, with the frame set at the first base. V and J are truncated by 6 bases and 0 bases respectively, leaving an intervening sequence of 16 bases.

Here is what the overall study found, with its caveats: Compared with newly diagnosed patients, patients with persistent Graves' disease had lower TCR Shannon entropy and fewer highly expanded clones, which suggests clonal expansion. As a limitation, the authors acknowledged that the small sample size may reduce accuracy. Only peripheral blood was studied, because thyroid tissue, the primary lesion, was inaccessible. Persistent patients shared more public clonotypes among themselves (around 3,000) than newly diagnosed patients did (more than 850). Sequencing and analysis were restricted to the TCR beta chain. TRBV28, TRBJ1-2 and TRBJ2-5 were preferentially used in persistent disease, while TRBV20-1 and TRBJ2-1 were favored in newly diagnosed disease.

Details on this clonotype: Its antigen is unknown. Base qualities are not recorded, but no much larger clone differs from it by a single base.

The library was prepared using multiplex PCR. The sequencing machine was an Illumina HiSeq 4000. CDR3 regions were amplified by Arm-PCR with iRepertoire HTBI primers to construct TCR beta libraries. Before sequencing, the PCR products went through gel purification. For the original study's pipeline: Gene usage analysis of CDR3 amino acid clonotypes relied on the 62 TRBV and 14 TRBJ segments identified across samples. COPE and FqMerger were used to merge the filtered high-quality paired reads into contigs. BLAST was used to align contigs to IMGT TRBV, TRBD and TRBJ reference genes, and CDR3 was defined according to IMGT. Highly expanded clones were defined as clonotypes with a frequency above 0.1%. Shannon entropy was used to measure repertoire diversity, and the Gini coefficient was used to measure V-J evenness. A clonotype was considered public if more than one individual shared it. The public reads were reprocessed in TCRdb via fastp at Q25 and MiXCR, keeping in-frame beta chains. One record per CDR3 amino acid sequence lists the most common genes and DNA. These V and J calls originate from TCRdb's pipeline instead of the authors' own analysis. This sample holds 510,000 or so distinct CDR3 sequences; around 12% were observed only once. The top ten hold roughly 8.2% of the sample.

The data also belong to a second study, concerning T cells in Graves' hyperthyroidism and ophthalmopathy. Per that second paper: Graves' hyperthyroidism was defined as stable when no progression to ophthalmopathy occurred over 18 months of follow-up. Hyperthyroidism patients were aged 18 to 65 years and newly diagnosed, with disease duration of less than 2 months. The study excluded patients with uncontrolled infections, other autoimmune diseases, pregnancy or lactation. Clinical symptoms, serum thyroxine and TRAb, thyroid ultrasound, and orbital computed tomography formed the basis for the diagnoses. For the first round of RT-PCR on the TCR CDR3, the HTBI primer set was used together with the Qiagen OneStep RT-PCR kit. Blood samples also contained most of the expanded thyroid clonotypes (frequency above 0.001), which suggests that blood repertoires may reflect thyroid immune responses. In cross-validation, a model built on a 13 V-J signature told ophthalmopathy apart from stable hyperthyroidism with approximately 91% sensitivity and roughly 81% specificity, and in testing the same model reached 80%/75%. In validation, progression to ophthalmopathy was predicted by the model with nearly 71% sensitivity and 72% to 85% specificity, a median of 6.5 months before onset. To identify distinguishing TCR V-J signatures, a discovery cohort of 90 to 100 patients was used, comprising some 45 with Graves' ophthalmopathy and 57 with stable Graves' hyperthyroidism. Whether ophthalmopathy could be predicted prospectively was tested in an independent validation cohort made up of 18 to 20 hyperthyroidism patients plus 17 patients who later progressed to ophthalmopathy. The 95 to 100 discovery patients were randomly split 7:3 into training and test sets. The study also compared thyroid tissue and blood T-cell repertoires from more than 5 Graves' hyperthyroidism patients. After sampling, hyperthyroidism patients received methimazole starting at 30 mg daily, and ophthalmopathy patients received high-dose intravenous methylprednisolone. A second multiplex PCR round built the libraries, followed by size selection and purification. Libraries were sequenced paired-end with 100 bp reads on an Illumina HiSeq2000. SOAPnuke was used to process the raw data, with reads discarded if the reads contained adapters or uncalled bases, had a mean Phred below 15, or lacked an exact constant-primer or identifier match. COPE v1.2.5 was used to merge high-quality paired reads, and clonotypes were defined as unique nucleotide sequences. MiTCR v1.1 was used to align the clonotypes against IMGT TRBV, TRBD and TRBJ reference segments. The analysis included only V-J combinations with a frequency above 0.0001, which together covered more than 98% of the repertoires. A TCS score was defined as the ratio of F50 (clonal expansion) to E x V (chaos), with BLOSUM62-based TCRdist applied between CDR3 peptides within each V-J. Welch's t-statistics and random forest reduced approximately 520 V-J features to 13, which were used in a naive Bayes classifier (R e1071). Sample size was not statistically predetermined, and blinding of investigators to group allocation was not performed. The paper describes TCR Vbeta CDR3 sequencing of around 140 peripheral blood samples, made up of about 41 ophthalmopathy patients, 70 to 80 hyperthyroidism patients and about 17 progressor patients.

The TCR comes from a woman in her twenties or thirties with Graves disease. Donor details come from another sample of the same person, matched by shared clones. This specimen consisted of peripheral blood mononuclear cells (PBMCs), obtained at new diagnosis, from a patient treated with antithyroid drugs. The receptor chain draws on TRBV12-3 or TRBV12-4 and TRBJ2-3, and TRBD1 may be the D gene, going by 7 matching bases. CDR3 reads: CASRLSGQASTDTQYF. The bases are TGTGCCAGCAGACTTAGCGGACAGGCTAGCACAGATACGCAGTATTTT.